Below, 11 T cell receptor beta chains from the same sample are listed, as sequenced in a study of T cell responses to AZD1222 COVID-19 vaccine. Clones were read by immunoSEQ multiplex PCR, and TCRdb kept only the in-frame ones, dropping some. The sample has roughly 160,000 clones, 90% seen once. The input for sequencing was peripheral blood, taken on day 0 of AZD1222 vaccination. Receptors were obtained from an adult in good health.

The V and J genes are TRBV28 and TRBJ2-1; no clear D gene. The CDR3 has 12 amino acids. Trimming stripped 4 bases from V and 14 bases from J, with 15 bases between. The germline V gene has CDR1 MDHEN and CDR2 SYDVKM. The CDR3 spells CASSSGPGGKFF. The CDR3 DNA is TGTGCCAGCAGTTCGGGCCCGGGCGGAAAGTTCTTC.

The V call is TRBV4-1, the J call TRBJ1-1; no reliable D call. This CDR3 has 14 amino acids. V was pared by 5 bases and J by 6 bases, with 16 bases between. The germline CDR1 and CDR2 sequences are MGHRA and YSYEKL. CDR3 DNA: TGCGCCAGCAGCAACAGACAACAAGCCTCTGAAGCTTTCTTT. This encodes CASSNRQQASEAFF.

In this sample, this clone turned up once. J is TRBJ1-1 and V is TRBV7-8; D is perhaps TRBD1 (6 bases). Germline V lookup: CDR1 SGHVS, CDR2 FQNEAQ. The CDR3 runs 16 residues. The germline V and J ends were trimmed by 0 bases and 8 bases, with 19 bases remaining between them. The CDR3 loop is CASSLAGGAEHREAFF. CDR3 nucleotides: TGTGCCAGCAGCTTAGCGGGGGGGGCAGAGCATAGGGAAGCTTTCTTT.

In nucleotides, the CDR3 is TGTGCCAGCAGCAATGCACAGGGAAGACGTGGAAACACCATATATTTT. Translated, it gives CASSNAQGRRGNTIYF. The chain combines TRBV21-1 with TRBJ1-3; the D segment call TRBD1 is taken from the table without a DNA check. TRBV21-1 is designated a pseudogene. The CDR3 covers 16 residues.

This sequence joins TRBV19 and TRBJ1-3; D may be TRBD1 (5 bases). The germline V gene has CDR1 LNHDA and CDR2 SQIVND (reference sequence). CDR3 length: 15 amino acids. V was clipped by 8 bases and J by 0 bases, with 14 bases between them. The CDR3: CASDKGPLSGNTIYF. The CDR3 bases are TGTGCCAGTGACAAGGGGCCCCTCTCTGGAAACACCATATATTTT.

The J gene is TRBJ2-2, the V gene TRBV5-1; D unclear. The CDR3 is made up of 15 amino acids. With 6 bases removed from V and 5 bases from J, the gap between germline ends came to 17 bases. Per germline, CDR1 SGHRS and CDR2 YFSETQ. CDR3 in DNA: TGCGCCAGCACTCTAGGTACGGCTAGGACCGGGGAGCTGTTTTTT. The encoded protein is CASTLGTARTGELFF. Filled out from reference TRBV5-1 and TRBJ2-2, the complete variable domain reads KAGVTQTPRYLIKTRGQQVTLSCSPISGHRSVSWYQQTPGQGLQFLFEYFSETQRNKGNFPGRFSGRQFSNSRSEMNVSTLELGDSALYLCASTLGTARTGELFFGEGSRLTVL.

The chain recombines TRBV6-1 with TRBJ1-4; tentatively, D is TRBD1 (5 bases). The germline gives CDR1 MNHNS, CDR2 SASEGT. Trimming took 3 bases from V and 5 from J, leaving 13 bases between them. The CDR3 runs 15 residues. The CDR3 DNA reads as TGTGCCAGCAGTGAGGAAGGGGCGAACAATGAAAAACTGTTTTTT. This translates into CASSEEGANNEKLFF.

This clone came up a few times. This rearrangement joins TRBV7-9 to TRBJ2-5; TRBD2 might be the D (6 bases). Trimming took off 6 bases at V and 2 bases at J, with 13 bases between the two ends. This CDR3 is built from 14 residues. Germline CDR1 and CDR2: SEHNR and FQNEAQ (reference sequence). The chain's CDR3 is CASSRGGTQETQYF. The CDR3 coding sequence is TGTGCCAGCAGTCGTGGTGGGACTCAAGAGACCCAGTACTTC.

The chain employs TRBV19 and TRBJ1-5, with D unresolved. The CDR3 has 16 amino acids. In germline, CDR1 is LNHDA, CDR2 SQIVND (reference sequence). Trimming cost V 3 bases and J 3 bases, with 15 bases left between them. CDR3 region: CASSMLVSSFNQPQHF. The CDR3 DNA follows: TGTGCCAGTAGTATGTTGGTGAGCAGTTTCAATCAGCCCCAGCATTTT.

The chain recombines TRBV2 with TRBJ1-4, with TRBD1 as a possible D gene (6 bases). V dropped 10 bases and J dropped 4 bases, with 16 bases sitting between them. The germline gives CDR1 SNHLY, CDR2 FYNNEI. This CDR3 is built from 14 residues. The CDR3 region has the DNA TGTGCCACATCACAGGGTGCATTTAATGAAAAACTGTTTTTT. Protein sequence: CATSQGAFNEKLFF. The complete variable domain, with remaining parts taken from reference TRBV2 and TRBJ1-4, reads EPEVTQTPSHQVTQMGQEVILRCVPISNHLYFYWYRQILGQKVEFLVSFYNNEISEKSEIFDDQFSVERPDGSNFTLKIRSTKLEDSAMYFCATSQGAFNEKLFFGSGTQLSVL.

The CDR3 coding sequence is TGTGCCAGCAGCGTCGGGACCTTTATGCCAGATACGCAGTATTTT. This codes for CASSVGTFMPDTQYF. The V and J genes are TRBV9 and TRBJ2-3, with D perhaps given as TRBD1 or TRBD2 (5 bases each). CDR1 and CDR2 (germline): SGDLS, YYNGEE. The CDR3 loop spans 15 amino acids. Trimming pared 2 bases from V and 4 bases from J, leaving 14 bases between.